These 29 T cell receptor beta chains were sequenced from one sample in a study of blood T cells in healthy people across ages. A J-beta primer mix and a sample-barcoded 5' primer were used in a second PCR of about 7 to 12 cycles. One entry per CDR3 protein results from TCRdb running MiXCR on the 5' RACE reads. The table has 720,000 or so distinct CDR3 sequences, 35% to 50% seen once. Sequences were obtained from blood. The receptors here all came from an elderly man in good health.

This clonotype was counted ten times or more. The chain carries TRBV15 and TRBJ2-3; TRBD2 matches 9 bases. Germline V gene sequence: CDR1 LNHNV, CDR2 YYDKDF (reference sequence). Trimming removed 3 bases from V and 5 bases from J; junction bases left unmatched: 9. The CDR3 spans 16 residues. In DNA form, the CDR3 reads TGTGCCACCAGCAGCATTAGCGGGAGTTGGGGAGATACGCAGTATTTT. Encoded protein: CATSSISGSWGDTQYF.

In its sample, this clonotype was seen a few times. The J gene is TRBJ2-5, the V gene TRBV20-1; no firm D call. The CDR3 consists of 15 residues. Trimming left V 3 bases short and J 2 bases short, with 16 bases between. Germline V gene lookup returns CDR1 DFQATT and CDR2 SNEGSKA (reference sequence). The CDR3 region has the DNA TGCAGTGCTAGGGCTCTCCTTGGCTTACAAGAGACCCAGTACTTC. Its protein product is CSARALLGLQETQYF.

The CDR3 sequence: CASSSGRGREEKLFF. For the CDR3, the DNA is TGTGCCAGCAGTTCAGGCAGGGGGCGGGAGGAAAAACTGTTTTTT. The rearrangement joins TRBV6-5 to TRBJ1-4, with TRBD1 matching over 8 bases. The CDR3 totals 15 residues. V trimming: 4 bases; J trimming: 8 bases; junction bases outside the gene matches: 9. Germline V gene data show CDR1 as MNHEY and CDR2 as SVGAGI.

V is TRBV12-3 or TRBV12-4 and J is TRBJ1-3, with D unresolved. The CDR3 loop spans 16 amino acids. V lost 1 base and J lost 0, with 10 bases in between. The CDR3 spells CASSLVTRSSGNTIYF. In nucleotides, the CDR3 is TGTGCCAGCAGTTTAGTTACTCGGTCCTCTGGAAACACCATATATTTT.

This rearrangement joins TRBV4-1 to TRBJ1-2; D remains unclear. Germline CDR1 is MGHRA and CDR2 is YSYEKL. The ends were cut back, 3 bases at V and 5 bases at J, with 10 bases in the middle. This CDR3 region has 13 residues. The CDR3 DNA reads as TGCGCCAGCAGCCACTCCCGGGGTTATGGCTACACCTTC. It yields the protein CASSHSRGYGYTF.

This chain joins TRBV14 and TRBJ1-1; D remains unclear. The germline V gene has CDR1 SGHDN and CDR2 FVKESK. The CDR3 is made up of 13 amino acids. Trimming removed 3 bases from V and 6 bases from J, with 11 bases in between. The CDR3: CASSHGILAEAFF. For the CDR3, the DNA is TGTGCCAGCAGCCACGGGATCCTCGCTGAAGCTTTCTTT.

The sample holds many counts of this clonotype. This rearrangement joins TRBV4-1 to TRBJ2-3, with D perhaps matching TRBD2 (6 bases). The germline V and J ends were trimmed by 6 bases and 5 bases, with 15 bases remaining between them. CDR1 and CDR2 from the germline V gene are MGHRA and YSYEKL. This CDR3 comprises 14 residues. The CDR3 DNA reads as TGCGCCAGCAGTCGGGGTTGGGGGGAAGATACGCAGTATTTT. Its protein is CASSRGWGEDTQYF.

This rearrangement joins TRBV3-1 to TRBJ2-5, with D possibly matching TRBD1 (6 bases). Germline loops: CDR1 LGHDT, CDR2 YNNKEL (reference sequence). Trimming removed 4 bases at V and 12 bases at J, with 15 bases between. This CDR3 has 12 residues. The CDR3 is CASSLFRAGEYF. The CDR3, as DNA: TGTGCCAGCAGCCTGTTCCGGGCAGGGGAGTACTTC.

The V gene is TRBV7-2, the J gene TRBJ2-3; D is perhaps TRBD2 (6 bases). Germline values: CDR1 SGHTA, CDR2 FQGNSA. This CDR3 region has 15 residues. V was shortened by 4 bases and J by 1 base, with 12 bases between the two germline ends. In DNA form, the CDR3 reads TGTGCCAGCAGCTCCAGGCGGGGCGGCACAGATACGCAGTATTTT. Its translation is CASSSRRGGTDTQYF.

This clonotype has a handful of counts. The chain uses TRBV5-1 and TRBJ2-5; D is perhaps TRBD2 (5 bases). Germline CDR1 reads SGHRS; CDR2 reads YFSETQ. The CDR3 loop spans 14 amino acids. Trimming took 4 bases from V and 4 from J, leaving 14 bases between them. The CDR3 protein is CASSPQWAGETQYF. In DNA, the CDR3 is TGCGCCAGCAGCCCCCAGTGGGCGGGAGAGACCCAGTACTTC.

The table lists this clonotype with a few counts. The chain has TRBV7-2 and TRBJ2-5; TRBD1 is a possible D gene (5 bases). Germline V gene data show CDR1 as SGHTA and CDR2 as FQGNSA. V lost 1 base and J 3 bases, leaving 12 bases between the germline ends. CDR3 length equals 15 residues. CDR3 DNA sequence: TGTGCCAGCAGCTTAGAGGGTCTAGGGGAAGAGACCCAGTACTTC. This encodes CASSLEGLGEETQYF.

The chain uses TRBV12-3 or TRBV12-4 and TRBJ2-2; possibly TRBD1 for D (6 bases). CDR3 length equals 19 residues. The germline V and J ends were trimmed by 6 bases and 2 bases, with 25 bases remaining between them. The DNA of the CDR3 is TGTGCCAGCAGACCCCAGGGGTCCCGCTCCGCAATAAACACCGGGGAGCTGTTTTTT. Translating gives CASRPQGSRSAINTGELFF.

J is TRBJ2-5 and V is TRBV7-2, with TRBD1 identical over 8 bases. The better agreement between TRBJ2-7 and the DNA end casts doubt on the J call. The CDR3 totals 13 residues. Germline CDR1 SGHTA, CDR2 FQGNSA. The CDR3 nucleotides read TGTACCAGCAGCCTGCAACAGGGGGACGAGCAGTACTTC. It is translated as CTSSLQQGDEQYF.

The rearrangement joins TRBV7-9 to TRBJ2-5; D gene unclear. The CDR3 is 13 residues long. Per germline, CDR1 SEHNR and CDR2 FQNEAQ (reference sequence). Deletions cut 5 bases from V and 10 bases from J, with 17 bases between. The CDR3 sequence is CASSPTTTSGQYF. CDR3 bases: TGTGCCAGCAGCCCCACGACGACTTCAGGCCAGTACTTC.

This clonotype appeared a few times. The V call is TRBV9, the J call TRBJ2-1, with 9 bases fitting TRBD1. The CDR3 runs to 16 residues. Per the germline V gene, CDR1 is SGDLS and CDR2 is YYNGEE. V shed 2 bases, J shed 6 bases, and the junction held 9 bases outside the gene matches. This chain's CDR3 is CASSVTGGSGGNEQFF. In DNA form, the CDR3 reads TGTGCCAGCAGCGTCACAGGGGGCAGCGGCGGCAATGAGCAGTTCTTC.

This chain joins TRBV5-1 and TRBJ2-7; no firm D call. The CDR3 loop spans 14 amino acids. Per the germline V gene, CDR1 is SGHRS and CDR2 is YFSETQ. The V gene lost 5 bases and the J gene lost 5 bases, with 17 bases spanning the gap. CDR3 in DNA: TGCGCCAGCAGTTTCTGGGCTTTATCCGACGAGCAGTACTTC. This translates into CASSFWALSDEQYF.

CDR3 sequence reads: CASRSLAGLSSYEQYF. CDR3 in DNA: TGTGCCAGTAGATCCCTAGCGGGTCTCAGCTCCTACGAGCAGTACTTC. The J gene is TRBJ2-7, the V gene TRBV27, with 8 nucleotides matching TRBD2. The V gene end was trimmed by 9 bases and the J gene end by 0 bases; junction bases not matched to a gene: 13. The CDR3 consists of 16 residues. Per germline, CDR1 MNHEY and CDR2 SMNVEV (reference sequence).

The V call is TRBV20-1, the J call TRBJ1-2, with 8 bases fitting TRBD1. The J segment lost 3 bases and the V segment lost 6 bases, leaving 6 bases of the junction unmatched. CDR1 and CDR2 from the germline V gene are DFQATT and SNEGSKA (reference sequence). This CDR3 spans 13 amino acids. This CDR3 is CSAMQGADYGYTF. The CDR3 coding sequence is TGCAGTGCCATGCAGGGGGCGGACTATGGCTACACCTTC.

Only a few counts were recorded for this clonotype. The chain employs TRBV9 and TRBJ2-3; tentative D call: TRBD1 (6 bases). The CDR3 is made up of 16 amino acids. From germline, CDR1 is SGDLS and CDR2 YYNGEE. Deletions cut 3 bases from V and 1 base from J, with 15 bases between. The CDR3 sequence is CASSATRDIRTDTQYF. The DNA for the CDR3 is TGTGCCAGCAGCGCAACCAGGGACATACGCACAGATACGCAGTATTTT.

The gene calls are TRBV6-2 or TRBV6-3 and TRBJ1-5; weak D call: TRBD1 (6 bases). CDR3 length: 15 residues. V was clipped by 8 bases and J by 3 bases, with 17 bases between them. Germline CDR1 MNHEY, CDR2 SVGEGT. The CDR3 spells CASLGGRSNNQPQHF. The DNA of the CDR3 is TGTGCCAGCCTAGGGGGGCGTTCGAACAATCAGCCCCAGCATTTT.

This clonotype was picked up a small number of times. The chain joins TRBV7-2 to TRBJ2-1, with 8 bases fitting TRBD2. V lost 5 bases to trimming and J lost 7 bases; unmatched junction nucleotides: 16. The CDR3 consists of 17 residues. CDR1 and CDR2 from the germline V gene are SGHTA and FQGNSA. In DNA, the CDR3 is TGTGCCAGCAGCCCCCAGAGGGGCGGGAGGACCAAGAATGAGCAGTTCTTC. It is translated as CASSPQRGGRTKNEQFF.

The chain joins TRBV14 to TRBJ2-1; D uncertain. Germline CDR1 is SGHDN and CDR2 is FVKESK. V lost 1 base and J 8 bases, leaving 15 bases between the germline ends. This CDR3 has 15 amino acids. The CDR3 spells CASSQGASTRDEQFF. The CDR3 coding sequence is TGTGCCAGCAGCCAAGGGGCGAGTACAAGAGATGAGCAGTTCTTC.

This clonotype was picked up a small number of times. V is TRBV20-1 and J is TRBJ2-5; 7 nucleotides match TRBD1. CDR1 DFQATT and CDR2 SNEGSKA come from the germline V gene (reference sequence). The CDR3 is 12 amino acids. V gave up 5 bases and J gave up 3 bases; unmatched junction bases: 3. For the CDR3, the DNA is TGCAGTGCTCGACAGGGAAAAGAGACCCAGTACTTC. This gives the protein CSARQGKETQYF.

This clonotype was seen ten or more times. The chain joins TRBV7-6 to TRBJ2-1; D possibly corresponds to TRBD2 (5 bases). Deletions cut 3 bases from V and 0 bases from J, with 15 bases between. The CDR3 is 17 amino acids. CDR1 is SGHVS and CDR2 is FNYEAQ in the germline V gene. CDR3 residues: CASSFEGARNSYNEQFF. In nucleotides, the CDR3 is TGTGCCAGCAGCTTCGAGGGAGCAAGAAACTCCTACAATGAGCAGTTCTTC.

This clonotype has a handful of counts. A much larger clone sits a single nucleotide away, making a read error possible. The chain combines TRBV6-5 with TRBJ1-1; D uncertain. This CDR3 comprises 12 residues. The germline V gene has CDR1 MNHEY and CDR2 SVGAGI. In DNA, the CDR3 is TGTGCCAGCAGGTACTCGAACACTGAAGCTTTCTTT. Protein: CASRYSNTEAFF.

J is TRBJ2-1 and V is TRBV16; no clear D gene. The CDR3 is 13 amino acids. Looked up from germline, CDR1 is KGHSY and CDR2 is FQNENV. Trimming removed 0 bases at V and 9 bases at J, with 9 bases between. The CDR3, as DNA: TGTGCCAGCAGCCAATCAAGGGTTCCTGAGCAGTTCTTC. Protein: CASSQSRVPEQFF.

V is TRBV7-2 and J is TRBJ2-5; 9 positions match TRBD2. The CDR3 length is 15 residues. After removal of 1 base from V and 4 bases from J, the junction contained 4 bases not matched to a gene. Germline values: CDR1 SGHTA, CDR2 FQGNSA. The CDR3: CASSLGLAEGETQYF. The DNA of the CDR3 is TGTGCCAGCAGCTTAGGACTAGCGGAAGGAGAGACCCAGTACTTC.

This clonotype was found many times. The chain uses TRBV4-1 and TRBJ1-5, with D unclear. The V end lost 1 base, the J end lost 1 base, and 14 bases lay between the germline ends. The V gene's germline CDR1 is MGHRA and CDR2 YSYEKL. The CDR3 is 17 residues long. In DNA form, the CDR3 reads TGCGCCAGCAGCCAAGTTCCGGGGATAATGAGCAATCAGCCCCAGCATTTT. The encoded protein is CASSQVPGIMSNQPQHF.

The rearrangement uses TRBV9 and TRBJ2-7; D is undetermined. There are 14 residues in the CDR3. Trimming removed 3 bases from V and 3 bases from J, with 13 bases in between. CDR1 and CDR2 from the germline V gene are SGDLS and YYNGEE. In DNA, the CDR3 is TGTGCCAGCAGCGCAAACTTTAGGGTCTACGAGCAGTACTTC. Translating it yields CASSANFRVYEQYF.